This record concerns one TCR beta chain sequence. What it binds is unknown. This record belongs to a study of cytomegalovirus exposure and HLA in healthy donors. Vbeta (60) and Jbeta (13) primers were used in the PCR. Repertoires were generated with immunoSEQ multiplex PCR, while TCRdb's copy carries only in-frame clones and drops some. The table includes roughly 150,000 clones, just over 70% detected once. Whole-study findings and limits: DRB1 showed the most TCR associations and HLA-C the fewest in a later analysis, as rates varied by HLA locus.

The receptor was isolated from a woman in her 30s in good health and CMV-seronegative. The sequencing input was PBMCs.

CDR3 region: CASSWGTATNTEAFF. The CDR3 DNA reads as TGTGCCAGCAGCTGGGGGACAGCAACGAACACTGAAGCTTTCTTT. J is TRBJ1-1 and V is TRBV5-5, with TRBD1 matching 7 bases. This CDR3 has 15 residues. CDR1 SGHKS and CDR2 YYEKEE come from the germline V gene (reference sequence). With 3 bases clipped from V and 1 base from J, the junction kept 6 bases outside the gene matches.